This T cell receptor beta chain appears in the sequencing data of a study of naive and memory T cell subsets (dated by TCRdb to 2016 to 2017). About the full investigation: An open-source, UMI-based TCR alpha and beta sequencing pipeline was applied to sorted naive and memory peripheral blood T cell subsets. IgG serology results and the functional CMV T cell responses were in complete agreement. RNA was DNase-treated and reverse transcribed with TCR constant-region primers, mostly using SuperScript III. What the study reported, not specific to this receptor: TCR abundance followed a power law with an exponent that was different for naive and memory subsets but consistent across the three individuals. After error correction, over 85% of naive TCR sequences appeared only once, giving much steeper abundance distributions than memory subsets. In both CD4 and CD8 cells, the Gini index increased while Shannon and inverse Simpson diversity decreased from naive through CM, EM and EMRA. RNA-based TCR counts may be affected by expression changes linked to T cell activation and differentiation. A few larger clonotypes were present in naive repertoires, particularly the CD8 repertoires, and these clonotypes were possibly memory cells re-expressing CD45RA. Single alpha or beta chain sequences, rather than paired alpha/beta receptors, were used to define clonotypes. The repertoire findings for the naive and memory subsets could not be validated against a ground truth, as none was available.

Libraries came from UMI-ligation and nested PCR. The beta constant-region primer was an equimolar mix of two oligonucleotides covering both TRBC1 and TRBC2. Four rounds of PCR were used to amplify ligated cDNA, with nested alpha and beta constant-region primers being used together with the SP2 primer. A single-stranded oligonucleotide carrying the SP2 primer and a 12-nucleotide UMI was ligated to the 3' end of the cDNA by T4 RNA ligase 1. Incubation of the ligation reaction lasted about 19-24 hours at 16 degrees C. PCR2 was typically run as a SYBR Green qPCR and stopped at a predetermined threshold to prevent over-amplification. Every purification after the first one was done using Agencourt AMPure XP magnetic beads. Library quantification was done by Qubit, followed by a TapeStation check on which the main peak was expected at around 650 bp. Pooled libraries were sequenced on an Illumina MiSeq with v2 2x251 paired-end kits, typically giving roughly 0.95-2 million reads per sample. Libraries were pooled at 4 nM per sample, and about 4.5-7.5% PhiX was added to improve cluster recognition. As for how the authors treated the data: FASTQ reads processed by Demultiplexor were assigned V and J genes by Decombinator through tag matching that tolerated a single base-pair mismatch. By using UMIs, Collapsinator corrected both sequencing errors and the frequency errors caused by PCR heterogeneity. TCRs were translated and CDR3s were extracted from the conserved cysteine to the FGXG phenylalanine by CDR3Translator, with non-productive sequences being flagged. Gini, Shannon entropy and inverse Simpson indices were computed after subsampling the repertoires to the same number of UMI-defined TCRs. Within the linear range, a power law was fitted by maximum likelihood to the distributions of clonotype abundance. Similar UMI counts, unique TCR numbers and clonal distributions were obtained with the pipeline and with MIGEC on one naive CD8 sample. In one analysis, naive TCRs that were also found in any memory subset of the same donor were excluded from the naive repertoire. Repertoires were searched for some 7,000 CMV-associated CDR3 sequences compiled from VDJdb and a published dataset. TCRdb trimmed public reads at Q25 via fastp, called clones via MiXCR and kept in-frame beta chains. CDR3 protein duplicates are merged, each entry listing the most common genes and DNA. For this entry, the V and J calls and clone size follow TCRdb and not the study's own pipeline. This sample comprises 130,000 to 150,000 distinct CDR3 sequences, about 20% of them detected only once. The biggest ten clones account for around 0.11% of the sample.

The germline V gene gives CDR1 as SQVTM and CDR2 as ANQGSEA. V and J are truncated by 4 bases and 2 bases respectively, leaving an intervening sequence of 9 bases. From the cysteine through the phenylalanine, the CDR3 covers 12 amino acids. CDR3 DNA is the only sequence kept; it has 36 bases, read in frame from the first base. A word on this clonotype: Its antigen is unknown. No qualities accompany the bases; no much larger clone lies one base away.

TCR alpha and beta chain libraries were amplified separately from the second PCR step onward. The CMV status of each donor was determined by measuring IFNgamma production from CD4+ T cells after fresh PBMCs had been stimulated overnight with CMV viral lysate. Miltenyi beads were used first to positively select CD4 T cells, and CD8 T cells were then positively selected from the CD4-negative fraction. After staining for CD3, CD4, CD8, CD45RA, CD27 and a live/dead dye, cells were sorted on a BD Aria II into four subsets based on CD45RA and CD27. Three healthy volunteers provided blood, and the blood of each volunteer was split into CD4 and CD8 T cells and then into four differentiation subsets. Around 130 ml of peripheral blood was drawn per donor, and PBMC were isolated by Ficoll-Paque PLUS density-gradient centrifugation. The sorted cells were lysed in RLT buffer, after which RNA was extracted using a Qiagen RNeasy kit and kept at -80 degrees C.

Sequencing was performed on naive CD4+ T cells from blood. The cell subset or site tag for this specimen amounts to: naive T cells, CD45RA high CD27+. The chain is made from TRBV29-1 and TRBJ2-7; the best D guess is TRBD1, with 6 bases matching. The receptor was isolated from a human donor in good health. The nucleotides are TGCAGCGTTGTACAGGGAGCCTACGAGCAGTACTTC. Translated, it reads CSVVQGAYEQYF.